These T cell receptor beta chains were read from a single sample in a study of T cell repertoires in cytomegalovirus infection. TCRdb re-called the reads through MiXCR, storing one row per CDR3 protein. This table has about 500,000 distinct CDR3 sequences, roughly a third appearing once. For these receptors, no antigen is known. The material was cultured PBMCs, obtained from culture after CMV antigen stimulation. The origin of the receptors is a human donor in good health (CMV status not recorded). Some clones in this sample may be carry-over from other donors' samples. Each CDR3 is given with its conserved first and last residue. Fields, in order: J gene, clone size, CDR3 length, D gene, V gene, CDR3 DNA, CDR3 protein. A D gene is named only where the DNA matches it firmly. The listing skips clone size in some rows; elsewhere it reads once, few, many or a size class.

J gene: TRBJ1-1; clone size: NA; CDR3 length: 13; D gene: NA; V gene: TRBV7-2; CDR3 DNA: TGTGCCAGCATCCGGGGGGGGGGGACTGAAGCTTTCTTT; CDR3 protein: CASIRGGGTEAFF
J gene: TRBJ2-3; clone size: NA; CDR3 length: 14; D gene: NA; V gene: TRBV6-2/TRBV6-3; CDR3 DNA: TGTGCCAGCACGACGGGCGCCCTCACAGATACGCAGTATTTT; CDR3 protein: CASTTGALTDTQYF
J gene: TRBJ1-6; clone size: few; CDR3 length: 14; D gene: TRBD1; V gene: TRBV20-1; CDR3 DNA: TGCAGTGCTAGACAGGGGGCGGTTAATTCACCCCTCCACTTT; CDR3 protein: CSARQGAVNSPLHF
J gene: TRBJ2-1; clone size: few; CDR3 length: 17; D gene: TRBD2; V gene: TRBV28; CDR3 DNA: TGTGCCAGCACCATAGCTGGCGGGAGGGCCGGGGTTAATGAGCAGTTCTTC; CDR3 protein: CASTIAGGRAGVNEQFF
J gene: TRBJ1-1; clone size: NA; CDR3 length: 16; D gene: NA; V gene: TRBV7-2; CDR3 DNA: TGTGCCAGCAGCTGGCAGTGGGGGCGCGGGAACACTGAAGCTTTCTTT; CDR3 protein: CASSWQWGRGNTEAFF
J gene: TRBJ1-2; clone size: many; CDR3 length: 14; D gene: NA; V gene: TRBV4-1; CDR3 DNA: TGCGCCAGCAGCCCGACCGGGGCCCCTTATGGCTACACCTTC; CDR3 protein: CASSPTGAPYGYTF
J gene: TRBJ2-3; clone size: NA; CDR3 length: 13; D gene: TRBD1; V gene: TRBV6-2/TRBV6-3; CDR3 DNA: TGTGCCAGCAGGACAGGGAACACAGATACGCAGTATTTT; CDR3 protein: CASRTGNTDTQYF
J gene: TRBJ2-7; clone size: NA; CDR3 length: 14; D gene: NA; V gene: TRBV11-1; CDR3 DNA: TGTGCCAGCAGCCGAGACCCTCTTCGACACGAGCAGTACTTC; CDR3 protein: CASSRDPLRHEQYF
J gene: TRBJ2-1; clone size: NA; CDR3 length: 16; D gene: TRBD2; V gene: TRBV28; CDR3 DNA: TGTGCCAGCAGCCCACTGTTACTAGCGGGATACAATGAGCAGTTCTTC; CDR3 protein: CASSPLLLAGYNEQFF
J gene: TRBJ1-5; clone size: NA; CDR3 length: 16; D gene: TRBD1; V gene: TRBV28; CDR3 DNA: TGTGCCAGCAGTCCAGGGACAGGGTGGGACAATCAGCCCCAGCATTTT; CDR3 protein: CASSPGTGWDNQPQHF
J gene: TRBJ1-2; clone size: many; CDR3 length: 14; D gene: TRBD1; V gene: TRBV7-2; CDR3 DNA: TGTGCCAGCAGCACCGGACAGGGGGCCTATGGCTACACCTTC; CDR3 protein: CASSTGQGAYGYTF
J gene: TRBJ1-4; clone size: NA; CDR3 length: 17; D gene: NA; V gene: TRBV7-2; CDR3 DNA: TGTGCCAGCAGCTTAGGTGGGGGGGCTGGAACTAATGAAAAACTGTTTTTT; CDR3 protein: CASSLGGGAGTNEKLFF